A selection of T cell receptor beta chains follows, all from one sample in a study of shared clonotypes between healthy human individuals. Clones were read by immunoSEQ multiplex PCR, and TCRdb kept only the in-frame ones, dropping some. In the table there are about 1.1 million clones, around 77% of which are singletons. Sequencing was carried out using memory CD4+ T cells from PBMCs. These receptors all come from a man younger than 35 in good health. Some clones in this sample may be carry-over from other donors' samples. CDR3s include the opening cysteine and the closing phenylalanine or tryptophan. A D gene is named only where the DNA matches it firmly. Clone size is given for some rows only: seen once, a few or many times, or a class if the clone is expanded.

V	J	D	size	length	CDR3	DNA
TRBV6-1	TRBJ1-5	-	-	13	CASSEKGRQPQHF	TGTGCCAGCAGTGAAAAGGGGCGTCAGCCCCAGCATTTT
TRBV6-6	TRBJ1-5	TRBD1	few	16	CASSPPGTGGYQPQHF	TGTGCCAGCAGTCCCCCCGGGACAGGGGGGTATCAGCCCCAGCATTTT
TRBV28	TRBJ1-1	-	-	15	CASSLLPGGNTEAFF	TGTGCCAGCAGTTTATTACCGGGCGGAAACACTGAAGCTTTCTTT
TRBV7-8	TRBJ2-3	TRBD2	-	12	CASSSGLPKQYF	TGTGCCAGCAGCTCGGGACTACCAAAGCAGTATTTT
TRBV19	TRBJ2-1	-	-	14	CASSIWGSYNEQFF	TGTGCCAGTAGTATATGGGGGTCCTACAATGAGCAGTTCTTC
TRBV28	TRBJ1-5	-	-	14	CASSKDGSGQPQHF	TGTGCCAGCAGCAAGGACGGGTCAGGGCAGCCCCAGCATTTT
TRBV9	TRBJ2-3	-	-	16	CASSVGGWDNTDTQYF	TGTGCCAGCAGCGTAGGGGGTTGGGACAACACAGATACGCAGTATTTT
TRBV6-5	TRBJ2-1	TRBD1	once	15	CASSYSGQWGNEQFF	TGTGCCAGCAGTTACTCGGGACAGTGGGGGAATGAGCAGTTCTTC
TRBV25-1	TRBJ2-2	TRBD2	once	17	CASTHRKSGGTTGELFF	TGTGCCAGCACCCACCGTAAGAGCGGGGGGACCACCGGGGAGCTGTTTTTT
TRBV4-1	TRBJ2-7	-	-	16	CASSQNTKGETYEQYF	TGCGCCAGCAGCCAAAATACCAAAGGGGAAACCTACGAGCAGTACTTC
TRBV2	TRBJ2-7	TRBD1	-	13	CASRSRDRYEQYF	TGTGCCAGCAGAAGTAGGGACAGGTACGAGCAGTACTTC
TRBV5-1	TRBJ1-2	-	-	14	CASSRNSQNYGYTF	TGCGCCAGCAGCCGGAATTCACAGAACTATGGCTACACCTTC
TRBV2	TRBJ2-2	TRBD2	-	16	CASRGLAGSNTGELFF	TGTGCCAGCAGGGGACTAGCGGGATCGAACACCGGGGAGCTGTTTTTT
TRBV28	TRBJ1-2	TRBD1	-	13	CASSRDRVNGYTF	TGTGCCAGCAGCCGAGACAGGGTCAATGGCTACACCTTC